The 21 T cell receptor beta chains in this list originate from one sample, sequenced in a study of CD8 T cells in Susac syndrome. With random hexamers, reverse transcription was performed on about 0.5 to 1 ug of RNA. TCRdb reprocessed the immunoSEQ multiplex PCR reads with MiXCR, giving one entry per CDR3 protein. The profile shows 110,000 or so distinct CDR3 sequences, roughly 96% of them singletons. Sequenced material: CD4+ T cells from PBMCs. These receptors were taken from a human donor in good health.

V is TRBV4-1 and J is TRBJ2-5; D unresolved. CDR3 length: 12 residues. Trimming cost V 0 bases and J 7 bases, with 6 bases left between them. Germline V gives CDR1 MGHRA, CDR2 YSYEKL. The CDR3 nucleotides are TGCGCCAGCAGCCAAGATGAGCTGACCCAGTACTTC. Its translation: CASSQDELTQYF.

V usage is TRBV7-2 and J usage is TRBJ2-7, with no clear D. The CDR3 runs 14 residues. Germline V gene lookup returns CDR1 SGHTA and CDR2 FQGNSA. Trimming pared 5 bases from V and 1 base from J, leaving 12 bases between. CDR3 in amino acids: CASSPRHQSYEQYF. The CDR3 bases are TGTGCCAGCAGCCCTAGACACCAGTCCTACGAGCAGTACTTC.

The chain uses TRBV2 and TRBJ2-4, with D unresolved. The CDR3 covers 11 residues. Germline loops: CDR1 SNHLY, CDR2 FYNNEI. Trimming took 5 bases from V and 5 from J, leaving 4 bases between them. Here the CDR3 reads CASSLENIQYF. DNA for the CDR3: TGTGCCAGCAGTTTGGAAAACATTCAGTACTTC.

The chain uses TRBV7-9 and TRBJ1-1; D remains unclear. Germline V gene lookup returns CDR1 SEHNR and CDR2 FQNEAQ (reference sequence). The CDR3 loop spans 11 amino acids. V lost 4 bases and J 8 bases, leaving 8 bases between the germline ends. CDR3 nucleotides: TGTGCCAGCAGCTACGGTTGGGAAGCTTTCTTT. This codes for CASSYGWEAFF.

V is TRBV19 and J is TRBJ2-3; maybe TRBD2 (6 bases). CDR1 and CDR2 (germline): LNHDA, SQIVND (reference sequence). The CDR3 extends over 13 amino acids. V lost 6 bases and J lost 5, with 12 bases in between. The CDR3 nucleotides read TGTGCCAGTAGGTCGCGAGCGGGAGATACGCAGTATTTT. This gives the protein CASRSRAGDTQYF.

The CDR3 loop reads CASSHPGQGDGYTF. The CDR3 DNA follows: TGTGCCAGCAGCCACCCGGGACAGGGTGACGGCTACACCTTC. The V and J genes are TRBV3-1 and TRBJ1-2; 9 bases align to TRBD1. The CDR3 runs 14 residues. Losses at the gene ends were 3 bases for V and 8 bases for J; bases not matched to a gene: 7. The germline gives CDR1 LGHDT, CDR2 YNNKEL (reference sequence).

The CDR3 is CASSQVGTGKYEQYF. The CDR3 coding sequence is TGCGCCAGCAGCCAAGTCGGGACAGGGAAGTACGAGCAGTACTTC. The chain is built from TRBV4-1 and TRBJ2-7, with 9 bases that match TRBD1. CDR3 length: 15 residues. Unmatched junction bases numbered 5, after V lost 1 base and J lost 4 bases. Germline loops: CDR1 MGHRA, CDR2 YSYEKL.

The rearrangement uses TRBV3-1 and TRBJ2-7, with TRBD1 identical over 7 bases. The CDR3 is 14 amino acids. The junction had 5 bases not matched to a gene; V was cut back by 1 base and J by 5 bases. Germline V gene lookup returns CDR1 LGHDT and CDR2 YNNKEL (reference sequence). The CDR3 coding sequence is TGTGCCAGCAGCCAAGGCAGGGGGAACCACGAGCAGTACTTC. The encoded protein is CASSQGRGNHEQYF.

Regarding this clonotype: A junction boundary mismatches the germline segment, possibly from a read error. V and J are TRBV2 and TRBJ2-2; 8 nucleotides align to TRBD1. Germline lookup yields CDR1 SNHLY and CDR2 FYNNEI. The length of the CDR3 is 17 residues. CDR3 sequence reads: CASTQREQGVKAGDLFF. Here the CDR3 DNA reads TGTGCCAGCACCCAAAGGGAACAGGGGGTAAAGGCCGGGGATCTGTTTTTT.

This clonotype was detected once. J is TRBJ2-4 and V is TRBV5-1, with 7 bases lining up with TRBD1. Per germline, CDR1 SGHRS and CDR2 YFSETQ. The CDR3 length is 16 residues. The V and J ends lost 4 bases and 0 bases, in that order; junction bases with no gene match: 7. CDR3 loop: CASSDSQGLAKNIQYF. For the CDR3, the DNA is TGCGCCAGCAGCGATTCACAGGGGCTAGCCAAAAACATTCAGTACTTC. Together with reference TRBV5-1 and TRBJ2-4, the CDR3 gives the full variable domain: KAGVTQTPRYLIKTRGQQVTLSCSPISGHRSVSWYQQTPGQGLQFLFEYFSETQRNKGNFPGRFSGRQFSNSRSEMNVSTLELGDSALYLCASSDSQGLAKNIQYFGAGTRLSVL.

In DNA form, the CDR3 reads TGTGCCAGCAGCCGGGACTCCATGAACACTGAAGCTTTCTTT. It yields the protein CASSRDSMNTEAFF. V is TRBV7-9 and J is TRBJ1-1; maybe TRBD1 (5 bases). Trimming left V 5 bases short and J 0 bases short, with 10 bases between. The CDR3 is 14 residues long. Germline V lookup: CDR1 SEHNR, CDR2 FQNEAQ (reference sequence).

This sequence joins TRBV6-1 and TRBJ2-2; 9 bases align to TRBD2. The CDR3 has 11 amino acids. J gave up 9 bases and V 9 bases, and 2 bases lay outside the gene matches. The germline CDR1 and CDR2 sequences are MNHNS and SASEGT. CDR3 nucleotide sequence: TGTGCCAGTAGCGGGAGCCGGGAGCTGTTTTTT. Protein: CASSGSRELFF.

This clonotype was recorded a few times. This chain's CDR3 is CSVLAGGSYNEQFF. In DNA, the CDR3 is TGCAGCGTTTTAGCGGGAGGCTCCTACAATGAGCAGTTCTTC. The chain recombines TRBV29-1 with TRBJ2-1; 10 bases map to TRBD2. Germline assignment: CDR1 SQVTM and CDR2 ANQGSEA. J was trimmed by 0 bases and V by 5 bases; bases with no gene match: 1. This CDR3 has 14 amino acids.

DNA of the CDR3: TGTGCCAGCTCACCTCCGGGACACCAGGGAGAAAAACTGTTTTTT. It codes for CASSPPGHQGEKLFF. V is TRBV18 and J is TRBJ1-4; the D gene is possibly TRBD1 (6 bases). From germline, CDR1 is KGHSH and CDR2 LQKENI. CDR3 length: 15 amino acids. V was clipped by 3 bases and J by 8 bases, with 16 bases between them.

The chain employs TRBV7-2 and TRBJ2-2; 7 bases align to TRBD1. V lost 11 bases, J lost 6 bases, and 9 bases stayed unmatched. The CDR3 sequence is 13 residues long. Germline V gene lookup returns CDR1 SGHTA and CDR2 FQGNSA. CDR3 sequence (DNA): TGTGCCTTCCAGGGGGTGAGGGCCGGGGAGCTGTTTTTT. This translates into CAFQGVRAGELFF.

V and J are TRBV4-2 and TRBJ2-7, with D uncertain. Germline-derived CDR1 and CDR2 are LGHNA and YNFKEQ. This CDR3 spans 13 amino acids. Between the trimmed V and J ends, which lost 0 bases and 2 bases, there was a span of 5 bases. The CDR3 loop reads CASSQEQPYEQYF. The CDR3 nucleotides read TGTGCCAGCAGCCAAGAACAGCCCTACGAGCAGTACTTC.

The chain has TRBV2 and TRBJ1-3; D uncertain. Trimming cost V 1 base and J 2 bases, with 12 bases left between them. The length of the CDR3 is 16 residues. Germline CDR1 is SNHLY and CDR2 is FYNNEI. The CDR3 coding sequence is TGTGCCAGCAGTGAAGTGCATTTCCCCACTGGAAACACCATATATTTT. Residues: CASSEVHFPTGNTIYF.

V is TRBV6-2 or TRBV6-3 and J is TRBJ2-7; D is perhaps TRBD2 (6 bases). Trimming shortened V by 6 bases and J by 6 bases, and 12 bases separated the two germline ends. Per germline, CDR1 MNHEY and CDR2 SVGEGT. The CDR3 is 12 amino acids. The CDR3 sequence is CASSRLGGEQYF. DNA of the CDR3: TGTGCCAGCAGCCGACTGGGGGGCGAGCAGTACTTC.

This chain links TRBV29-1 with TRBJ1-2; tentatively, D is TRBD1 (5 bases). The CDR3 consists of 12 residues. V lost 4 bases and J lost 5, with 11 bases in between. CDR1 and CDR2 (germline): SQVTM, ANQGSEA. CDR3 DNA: TGCAGCGTTGGGGCCGACAGTTATGGCTACACCTTC. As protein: CSVGADSYGYTF.

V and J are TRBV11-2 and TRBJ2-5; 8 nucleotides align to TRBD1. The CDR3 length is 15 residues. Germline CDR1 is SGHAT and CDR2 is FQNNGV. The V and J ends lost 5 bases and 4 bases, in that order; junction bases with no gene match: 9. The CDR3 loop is CASSTRGQGGETQYF. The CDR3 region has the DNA TGTGCCAGCAGCACCAGAGGACAGGGTGGAGAGACCCAGTACTTC.

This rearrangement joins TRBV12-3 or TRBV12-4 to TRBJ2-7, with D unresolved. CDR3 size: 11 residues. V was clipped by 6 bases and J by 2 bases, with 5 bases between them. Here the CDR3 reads CASSMPYEQYF. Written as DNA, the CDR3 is TGTGCCAGCAGCATGCCCTACGAGCAGTACTTC.